Listed here are 25 T cell receptor beta chains from one sample, sequenced in a study of OX40 agonist ivuxolimab in advanced cancers. TCRdb's copy holds only in-frame clones and misses some; the assay was immunoSEQ multiplex PCR. This table has 70,000 to 80,000 clones, 88% appearing once. Material: CD4+ or CD8+ T cells sorted from blood, obtained in a trial of the OX40 agonist ivuxolimab. Receptors were obtained from an adult with an advanced solid tumor such as melanoma, head and neck, liver or kidney cancer.

The CDR3 DNA follows: TGTGCCAGCTCTCAAGACTCCTACGAGCAGTACTTC. Its protein is CASSQDSYEQYF. V is TRBV18 and J is TRBJ2-7; no reliable D call. Per the germline V gene, CDR1 is KGHSH and CDR2 is LQKENI. Trimming pared 6 bases from V and 0 bases from J, leaving 6 bases between. The CDR3 sequence is 12 residues long. Full variable domain (missing parts from reference TRBV18 and TRBJ2-7): NAGVMQNPRHLVRRRGQEARLRCSPMKGHSHVYWYRQLPEEGLKFMVYLQKENIIDESGMPKERFSAEFPKEGPSILRIQQVVRGDSAAYFCASSQDSYEQYFGPGTRLTVT.

The V and J genes are TRBV18 and TRBJ1-5, with 11 bases matching TRBD1. The CDR3 is 13 amino acids. Trimming removed 7 bases from V and 8 bases from J; junction bases left unmatched: 4. CDR1 and CDR2 (germline): KGHSH, LQKENI. The CDR3 DNA reads as TGTGCCAGCTACGGGGGACAGGGGGAGCCCCAGCATTTT. Its translation is CASYGGQGEPQHF. Drawing the rest from reference TRBV18 and TRBJ1-5, the complete variable domain is NAGVMQNPRHLVRRRGQEARLRCSPMKGHSHVYWYRQLPEEGLKFMVYLQKENIIDESGMPKERFSAEFPKEGPSILRIQQVVRGDSAAYFCASYGGQGEPQHFGDGTRLSIL.

The chain links TRBV28 to TRBJ2-2, with 7 bases fitting TRBD1. The CDR3 loop spans 13 amino acids. Germline CDR1 is MDHEN and CDR2 is SYDVKM. Germline trimming cut 9 bases from V and 5 bases from J; bases unmatched to any gene: 6. The CDR3 loop reads CASGQVVTGELFF. CDR3 DNA: TGTGCCAGTGGACAGGTTGTAACCGGGGAGCTGTTTTTT. The full variable domain, its missing parts supplied by reference TRBV28 and TRBJ2-2, is DVKVTQSSRYLVKRTGEKVFLECVQDMDHENMFWYRQDPGLGLRLIYFSYDVKMKEKGDIPEGYSVSREKKERFSLILESASTNQTSMYLCASGQVVTGELFFGEGSRLTVL.

The chain joins TRBV14 to TRBJ2-7, with TRBD2 matching 13 bases. V lost 3 bases and J lost 7; bases outside the gene matches: 3. The CDR3 covers 14 residues. Germline V gene sequence: CDR1 SGHDN, CDR2 FVKESK. The CDR3 loop is CASSQLGLAGEQYF. The DNA for the CDR3 is TGTGCCAGCAGCCAGTTGGGACTAGCGGGGGAGCAGTACTTC.

The rearrangement uses TRBV19 and TRBJ2-5, with 9 positions matching TRBD2. V shed 2 bases and J 2 bases; nucleotides not matched to a gene: 9. The CDR3 extends over 17 amino acids. The germline V gene has CDR1 LNHDA and CDR2 SQIVND (reference sequence). The CDR3 DNA reads TGTGCCAGTAGTATAATCAGGGCGGGAGGGCGACAAGAGACCCAGTACTTC. Its translation is CASSIIRAGGRQETQYF.

In its sample, this clone was seen once. This sequence joins TRBV11-2 and TRBJ1-4; a weak D match, TRBD1 (5 bases). The length of the CDR3 is 13 residues. Germline CDR1 and CDR2: SGHAT and FQNNGV. Trimming removed 5 bases at V and 8 bases at J, with 12 bases between. The CDR3 reads CASSPGAAEKLFF. The CDR3 bases are TGTGCCAGCAGCCCTGGGGCCGCGGAAAAACTGTTTTTT.

The chain carries TRBV5-1 and TRBJ2-5; TRBD2 matches at 12 bases. With the DNA end fitting TRBJ2-7 better, the J assignment may be wrong. CDR3 length: 16 amino acids. CDR1 SGHRS and CDR2 YFSETQ come from the germline V gene. In DNA form, the CDR3 reads TGCGCCAGCAGCCTGGGACTAGCGGGCTGGACGTACGAGCAGTACTTC. Translated, it gives CASSLGLAGWTYEQYF.

The chain has TRBV19 and TRBJ2-1; D assignment may be TRBD1 or TRBD2 (5 bases each). Germline lookup yields CDR1 LNHDA and CDR2 SQIVND (reference sequence). The CDR3 loop spans 15 amino acids. Trimming took 6 bases from V and 0 from J, leaving 12 bases between them. CDR3 coding DNA: TGTGCCAGTAGAAGCCGGGGCAGCTCCTACAATGAGCAGTTCTTC. Its translation: CASRSRGSSYNEQFF. Drawing the rest from reference TRBV19 and TRBJ2-1, the complete variable domain is DGGITQSPKYLFRKEGQNVTLSCEQNLNHDAMYWYRQDPGQGLRLIYYSQIVNDFQKGDIAEGYSVSREKKESFPLTVTSAQKNPTAFYLCASRSRGSSYNEQFFGPGTRLTVL.

The chain is built from TRBV11-1 and TRBJ2-7, with 7 bases lining up with TRBD1. J gave up 2 bases and V 3 bases, and 4 bases lay outside the gene matches. CDR1 and CDR2 (germline): SGHAT, FQDESV (reference sequence). The CDR3 has 14 residues. The CDR3 reads CASSFRGGTYEQYF. CDR3 DNA sequence: TGTGCCAGCAGCTTCCGAGGGGGCACCTACGAGCAGTACTTC.

The chain employs TRBV11-2 and TRBJ2-7; TRBD2 is a possible D gene (6 bases). This CDR3 has 14 residues. Germline CDR1 reads SGHAT; CDR2 reads FQNNGV. V was pared by 5 bases and J by 0 bases, with 11 bases between. The DNA for the CDR3 is TGTGCCAGCAGCCGTAGCGGAGGCTCCTACGAGCAGTACTTC. It is translated as CASSRSGGSYEQYF.

This chain connects TRBV6-5 to TRBJ2-7, with 7 bases aligning to TRBD2. CDR1 is MNHEY and CDR2 is SVGAGI in the germline V gene. V lost 0 bases to trimming and J lost 3 bases; unmatched junction nucleotides: 8. This CDR3 is 16 amino acids long. CDR3 nucleotides: TGTGCCAGCAGTTACTCAGCGCTAGCGGCAGACTACGAGCAGTACTTC. Its translation: CASSYSALAADYEQYF.

This chain links TRBV19 with TRBJ2-7; D possibly corresponds to TRBD1 (6 bases). V lost 4 bases, J lost 1 base, and 8 bases lay in between. From germline, CDR1 is LNHDA and CDR2 SQIVND (reference sequence). The CDR3 contains 13 residues. In DNA, the CDR3 is TGTGCCAGTAGTAGGACAGTTTCCTACGAGCAGTACTTC. Encoded protein: CASSRTVSYEQYF.

The J gene is TRBJ1-4, the V gene TRBV5-1; no clear D. The germline CDR1 and CDR2 sequences are SGHRS and YFSETQ. The length of the CDR3 is 14 residues. V was shortened by 4 bases and J by 0 bases, with 7 bases between the two germline ends. The chain's CDR3 is CASSVTSTNEKLFF. The CDR3 bases are TGCGCCAGCAGCGTAACGTCAACTAATGAAAAACTGTTTTTT.

The rearrangement links TRBV19 to TRBJ2-2, with a possible D match to TRBD2 (5 bases). The CDR3 has 13 amino acids. In germline, CDR1 is LNHDA, CDR2 SQIVND (reference sequence). With 11 bases removed from V and 4 bases from J, the gap between germline ends came to 14 bases. CDR3 loop: CAARRSGTGELFF. The CDR3 region has the DNA TGTGCCGCGAGGAGGTCAGGCACCGGGGAGCTGTTTTTT. The full variable domain, rest sourced from reference TRBV19 and TRBJ2-2, is DGGITQSPKYLFRKEGQNVTLSCEQNLNHDAMYWYRQDPGQGLRLIYYSQIVNDFQKGDIAEGYSVSREKKESFPLTVTSAQKNPTAFYLCAARRSGTGELFFGEGSRLTVL.

This sequence joins TRBV10-3 and TRBJ2-7; perhaps TRBD1 as D (6 bases). This CDR3 contains 15 residues. Trimming cost V 3 bases and J 3 bases, with 15 bases left between them. Germline CDR1 and CDR2: ENHRY and SYGVKD. CDR3 coding DNA: TGTGCCATCAGTGAAAACAGGGCGGTGGGCTACGAGCAGTACTTC. It encodes CAISENRAVGYEQYF.

This clone was seen just once. The chain couples TRBV9 to TRBJ2-5; 13 bases fit TRBD2. This CDR3 region has 18 residues. CDR1 SGDLS and CDR2 YYNGEE come from the germline V gene. The junction had 5 bases not matched to a gene; V was cut back by 0 bases and J by 0 bases. CDR3 nucleotides: TGTGCCAGCAGCGTAGCTACTAGCGGGAGGGGCTACCAAGAGACCCAGTACTTC. It encodes CASSVATSGRGYQETQYF.

The rearrangement joins TRBV7-2 to TRBJ1-5; no reliable D call. Per the germline V gene, CDR1 is SGHTA and CDR2 is FQGNSA. Between the trimmed V and J ends, which lost 3 bases and 7 bases, there was a span of 10 bases. This CDR3 is built from 13 residues. The chain's CDR3 is CASSFGSVQPQHF. CDR3 nucleotide sequence: TGTGCCAGCAGCTTTGGGTCCGTGCAGCCCCAGCATTTT.

CDR3 in DNA: TGTGCCAGCTCATCTCTCAACACAGATACGCAGTATTTT. This translates into CASSSLNTDTQYF. This chain connects TRBV18 to TRBJ2-3; D is unresolved. Trimming cost V 5 bases and J 2 bases, with 8 bases left between them. CDR1 KGHSH and CDR2 LQKENI come from the germline V gene. CDR3 length: 13 residues.

The chain is built from TRBV7-9 and TRBJ2-4; 10 nucleotides agree with TRBD2. The CDR3 totals 18 residues. Germline CDR1 and CDR2: SEHNR and FQNEAQ (reference sequence). V lost 1 base to trimming and J lost 4 bases; unmatched junction nucleotides: 10. The CDR3 coding sequence is TGTGCCAGCAGCTTAGGGGGGACTAGCGAAGGAAGGAAAAACATTCAGTACTTC. This sequence encodes CASSLGGTSEGRKNIQYF.

This clone was counted a single time. This chain links TRBV19 with TRBJ2-7, with TRBD1 matching over 7 bases. The trim removed 6 bases at V and 3 bases at J, leaving 8 bases unmatched. Germline loops: CDR1 LNHDA, CDR2 SQIVND (reference sequence). The CDR3 has 14 residues. The CDR3: CASSAGTEIYEQYF. CDR3 sequence (DNA): TGTGCCAGTAGCGCCGGGACAGAAATCTACGAGCAGTACTTC.

The chain combines TRBV14 with TRBJ1-1, with D unclear. Trimming left V 0 bases short and J 5 bases short, with 13 bases between. The CDR3 contains 15 residues. Germline values: CDR1 SGHDN, CDR2 FVKESK. CDR3 protein: CASSQDHRGRTEAFF. The CDR3 nucleotides are TGTGCCAGCAGCCAAGATCACCGGGGAAGGACTGAAGCTTTCTTT.

The V gene is TRBV2, the J gene TRBJ1-4, with 7 bases that match TRBD1. CDR1 and CDR2 from the germline V gene are SNHLY and FYNNEI. V lost 6 bases, J lost 2 bases, and 9 bases stayed unmatched. The CDR3 totals 16 residues. The CDR3 nucleotides are TGTGCCAGCAGAACCCTAAGGGGGCCTACTAATGAAAAACTGTTTTTT. Protein sequence: CASRTLRGPTNEKLFF.

J is TRBJ2-1 and V is TRBV14; TRBD1 matches at 10 bases. The germline V gene encodes CDR1 SGHDN and CDR2 FVKESK. The V and J ends lost 6 bases and 7 bases, in that order; junction bases with no gene match: 9. This CDR3 is 15 amino acids long. The CDR3 DNA follows: TGTGCCAGCAGAGGACAGGGGGTCCTGTGGAATGAGCAGTTCTTC. Its translation is CASRGQGVLWNEQFF.

This sequence joins TRBV6-5 and TRBJ1-1, with 8 bases identical to TRBD1. V shed 6 bases and J 1 base; nucleotides not matched to a gene: 4. CDR3 length equals 14 residues. Germline V gene lookup returns CDR1 MNHEY and CDR2 SVGAGI. Here the CDR3 DNA reads TGTGCCAGCAGCAGGACAGGGACGAACACTGAAGCTTTCTTT. Its protein is CASSRTGTNTEAFF.

The V call is TRBV15, the J call TRBJ2-5; TRBD1 matches 7 bases. Germline assignment: CDR1 LNHNV and CDR2 YYDKDF (reference sequence). The CDR3 is made up of 16 amino acids. Losses at the gene ends were 5 bases for V and 4 bases for J; bases not matched to a gene: 13. Written as DNA, the CDR3 is TGTGCCACCAGCGCGATCAGACAGGGTCTGGGAGAGACCCAGTACTTC. The encoded protein is CATSAIRQGLGETQYF.